One sample yielded the 21 T cell receptor beta chains listed below, sequenced in a study of control samples from healthy donors and cancer patients. TCRdb keeps only in-frame clones here, not all; method: immunoSEQ multiplex PCR. The repertoire has 200,000 to 250,000 clones, roughly 94% of them found once; the top ten carry approximately 1.5%. The sample was blood. The source is a man aged 45 to 65 in good health.

The rearrangement uses TRBV10-1 and TRBJ1-1; D remains ambiguous. The CDR3 has 13 amino acids. Trimming cost V 0 bases and J 1 base, with 3 bases left between them. Per germline, CDR1 WNHNN and CDR2 SYGVQD (reference sequence). CDR3 DNA sequence: TGCGCCAGCAGTGAGTCGAGGAACACTGAAGCTTTCTTT. It translates to CASSESRNTEAFF.

The chain recombines TRBV6-5 with TRBJ2-1, with a weak D call TRBD1 (5 bases). CDR3 length: 13 residues. Germline values: CDR1 MNHEY, CDR2 SVGAGI. Trimming shortened V by 6 bases and J by 13 bases, and 19 bases separated the two germline ends. CDR3 protein: CASRPPGPERQFF. Here the CDR3 DNA reads TGTGCCAGCAGACCCCCAGGGCCCGAACGCCAGTTCTTC.

The chain combines TRBV29-1 with TRBJ2-1; weak D call: TRBD2 (6 bases). The CDR3 is 13 amino acids. Germline assignment: CDR1 SQVTM and CDR2 ANQGSEA. V lost 4 bases, J lost 9 bases, and 16 bases lay in between. DNA of the CDR3: TGCAGCGTTGGGAGACTAGAAATGGGTGAGCAGTTCTTC. As protein: CSVGRLEMGEQFF.

This chain links TRBV24-1 with TRBJ1-2; 9 nucleotides agree with TRBD1. The junction had 4 bases not matched to a gene; V was cut back by 1 base and J by 2 bases. The CDR3 spans 16 residues. Germline CDR1 is KGHDR and CDR2 is SFDVKD. The CDR3 DNA sequence: TGTGCCACCAGTGATTTTGACAGGGGGGGAAACTATGGCTACACCTTC. Protein product: CATSDFDRGGNYGYTF.

The table lists this clone with a few counts. This chain uses TRBV2 with TRBJ1-1; D is unclear. CDR1 is SNHLY, CDR2 FYNNEI, per germline. V lost 6 bases, J lost 2 bases, and 10 bases lay in between. The CDR3 has 13 amino acids. DNA of the CDR3: TGTGCCAGCAGGCCCCAGGTTAACACTGAAGCTTTCTTT. Amino acids: CASRPQVNTEAFF.

The chain links TRBV28 to TRBJ1-2; 7 nucleotides align to TRBD1. From germline, CDR1 is MDHEN and CDR2 SYDVKM. CDR3 length: 15 amino acids. V gave up 6 bases and J gave up 4 bases; unmatched junction bases: 11. The CDR3 region has the DNA TGTGCCAGCAGCTATCACAGGGGCTCCCTCTATGGCTACACCTTC. Protein product: CASSYHRGSLYGYTF.

This clone was detected only once. The same CDR3 is also encoded by other DNA sequences in this sample. V gene TRBV19 combines with J gene TRBJ1-5; 9 bases map to TRBD1. Per the germline V gene, CDR1 is LNHDA and CDR2 is SQIVND (reference sequence). J was trimmed by 4 bases and V by 8 bases; bases with no gene match: 3. CDR3 size: 13 residues. This CDR3 is CASGGTGNQPQHF. DNA of the CDR3: TGTGCCAGTGGGGGGACAGGGAATCAGCCCCAGCATTTT.

In its sample, this clone was seen once. CDR3 amino acids: CASSISWATDTQYF. The CDR3 region has the DNA TGTGCCAGTAGTATAAGCTGGGCCACAGATACGCAGTATTTT. The rearrangement uses TRBV19 and TRBJ2-3; no firm D call. CDR3 length equals 14 residues. Germline V lookup: CDR1 LNHDA, CDR2 SQIVND (reference sequence). V was trimmed by 2 bases and J by 2 bases, leaving 8 bases between them.

This chain connects TRBV30 to TRBJ2-7; 8 bases align to TRBD1. V dropped 2 bases and J dropped 3; count of bases not matched to a gene: 3. Germline V gives CDR1 GTSNPN, CDR2 SVGIG (reference sequence). The CDR3 is 13 amino acids. The CDR3 sequence: CAWSTGQGYEQYF. CDR3 DNA sequence: TGTGCCTGGAGTACCGGACAGGGCTACGAGCAGTACTTC.

CDR3 amino acids: CASSEQGGTEAFF. In DNA form, the CDR3 reads TGTGCCAGCAGTGAACAGGGTGGAACTGAAGCTTTCTTT. This chain links TRBV6-1 with TRBJ1-1; a weak D match, TRBD1 (5 bases). The CDR3 loop spans 13 amino acids. Trimming shortened V by 2 bases and J by 5 bases, and 9 bases separated the two germline ends. Germline V gene data show CDR1 as MNHNS and CDR2 as SASEGT.

The chain joins TRBV10-1 to TRBJ2-5; 7 bases agree with TRBD2. Germline CDR1 is WNHNN and CDR2 is SYGVQD (reference sequence). Germline trimming cut 3 bases from V and 5 bases from J; bases unmatched to any gene: 15. This CDR3 spans 17 amino acids. This CDR3 reads CASSDRASGRTRETQYF. CDR3 nucleotide sequence: TGCGCCAGCAGTGACCGTGCTAGCGGACGAACCCGGGAGACCCAGTACTTC.

V and J are TRBV2 and TRBJ1-5; 7 bases are shared with TRBD1. The CDR3 sequence is 14 residues long. J was trimmed by 7 bases and V by 7 bases; bases with no gene match: 10. The germline CDR1 and CDR2 sequences are SNHLY and FYNNEI. CDR3 nucleotides: TGTGCCAGCACCGGAGGGGGCGGCTTCCAGCCCCAGCATTTT. It codes for CASTGGGGFQPQHF.

This clone appeared a single time. The gene calls are TRBV19 and TRBJ1-1; a possible D gene is TRBD1 (5 bases). The CDR3 loop spans 12 amino acids. The V end was cut by 8 bases, the J end by 3 bases, with 10 bases between. From germline, CDR1 is LNHDA and CDR2 SQIVND (reference sequence). CDR3 in DNA: TGTGCCAGTGCGGAGGGGTACACTGAAGCTTTCTTT. Translation: CASAEGYTEAFF.

V is TRBV11-1 and J is TRBJ2-7; tentative D call: TRBD2 (7 bases). V lost 1 base, J lost 5 bases, and 12 bases lay in between. CDR3 length: 14 amino acids. CDR1 SGHAT and CDR2 FQDESV come from the germline V gene (reference sequence). The CDR3 DNA is TGTGCCAGCAGCTTAGAGGGGGGGCCTGACGAGCAGTACGTC. Protein sequence: CASSLEGGPDEQYV.

V usage is TRBV6-5 and J usage is TRBJ1-2, with D hard to call. CDR1 is MNHEY and CDR2 is SVGAGI in the germline V gene. V dropped 6 bases and J dropped 6 bases, with 17 bases sitting between them. The CDR3 extends over 14 amino acids. CDR3: CASSRLAERNGYTF. CDR3 DNA sequence: TGTGCCAGCAGCCGCCTGGCGGAGAGGAATGGCTACACCTTC.

V gene TRBV7-6 combines with J gene TRBJ2-7; D is perhaps TRBD1 (7 bases). V gave up 6 bases and J gave up 1 base, with 16 bases separating them. The CDR3 length is 15 residues. Germline V gene data show CDR1 as SGHVS and CDR2 as FNYEAQ. The CDR3 DNA reads as TGTGCCAGCAGGGCGCGGGACAGTACATCCTACGAGCAGTACTTC. Its protein product is CASRARDSTSYEQYF.

In this sample, this clone turned up once. The chain uses TRBV10-3 and TRBJ1-2, with 9 bases identical to TRBD1. Losses at the gene ends were 5 bases for V and 0 bases for J; bases not matched to a gene: 7. CDR1 and CDR2 from the germline V gene are ENHRY and SYGVKD. CDR3 size: 16 residues. This chain's CDR3 is CAISSGTGYANYGYTF. CDR3 bases: TGTGCCATCAGTTCCGGGACAGGGTACGCTAACTATGGCTACACCTTC.

The chain uses TRBV18 and TRBJ2-7; no firm D call. Germline V lookup: CDR1 KGHSH, CDR2 LQKENI. The CDR3 has 11 residues. The V end lost 5 bases, the J end lost 6 bases, and 8 bases lay between the germline ends. DNA for the CDR3: TGTGCCAGCTCAGAAGCCTCCGAGCAGTACGTC. The encoded protein is CASSEASEQYV.

V is TRBV5-1 and J is TRBJ1-1; D might be TRBD1 (6 bases). The germline V gene encodes CDR1 SGHRS and CDR2 YFSETQ. The V and J ends lost 4 bases and 4 bases respectively, with 17 bases between them. CDR3 length: 15 residues. The CDR3 coding sequence is TGCGCCAGCAGCGTAATAGAGGGGGGAGGCACTGAAGCTTTCTTT. Its protein product is CASSVIEGGGTEAFF.

The gene calls are TRBV6-5 and TRBJ1-2, with 10 bases that match TRBD1. V lost 2 bases, J lost 4 bases, and 4 bases stayed unmatched. Germline CDR1 reads MNHEY; CDR2 reads SVGAGI. This CDR3 region has 15 residues. The CDR3 DNA reads as TGTGCCAGCAGTTACCAGACAGGGGGCGGCTATGGCTACACCTTC. Its protein is CASSYQTGGGYGYTF.

The chain uses TRBV27 and TRBJ1-5, with D tentatively TRBD1 (5 bases). The CDR3 length is 17 residues. V shed 5 bases and J shed 0 bases, with 17 bases lying between them. Germline V gene sequence: CDR1 MNHEY, CDR2 SMNVEV (reference sequence). The CDR3 DNA reads as TGTGCCAGCAGTCCACGATGGGGGGGAGATAGCAATCAGCCCCAGCATTTT. This codes for CASSPRWGGDSNQPQHF.